The rows below give T cell receptor beta chains drawn from one sample of a study of blood T cell repertoires in COVID-19. TCRdb's copy holds only in-frame clones and misses some; the assay was immunoSEQ multiplex PCR. There are about 100,000 clones in the sample; about 80% occur only once, and about an eighth lies in the top ten. Source material: peripheral blood. The source of these receptors is a woman in her 70s with acute or convalescent COVID-19. Both conserved end residues are part of each CDR3. A D gene is named only where the DNA matches it firmly. Size values are once, few and many counts, or a class for expanded clones, and some rows have none.

d_call: -
v_call: TRBV6-5
clone_size: -
j_call: TRBJ1-2
cdr3_nt: TGTGCCAGCGCGGCCGTCCCTAACTATGGCTACACCTTC
cdr3_aa: CASAAVPNYGYTF

d_call: -
v_call: TRBV6-5
clone_size: few
j_call: TRBJ1-5
cdr3_nt: TGTGCCAGCAGTTACAGCGGGGCGGACGATCAGCCCCAGCATTTT
cdr3_aa: CASSYSGADDQPQHF

d_call: -
v_call: TRBV11-3
clone_size: -
j_call: TRBJ1-1
cdr3_nt: TGTGCCAGCAGCCGAGGCGAGAACACTGAAGCTTTCTTT
cdr3_aa: CASSRGENTEAFF

d_call: -
v_call: TRBV28
clone_size: -
j_call: TRBJ1-3
cdr3_nt: TGTGCCAGCAGTTTTGTCGGACACTCTGGAAACACCATATATTTT
cdr3_aa: CASSFVGHSGNTIYF

d_call: TRBD1
v_call: TRBV19
clone_size: -
j_call: TRBJ1-3
cdr3_nt: TGTGCCAGTAGAGCCCAACAGGGGAGCCCCGGGGGAAACACCATATATTTT
cdr3_aa: CASRAQQGSPGGNTIYF

d_call: -
v_call: TRBV6-1
clone_size: once
j_call: TRBJ2-3
cdr3_nt: TGTGCCAGCAGTGAAGAAAGCGGAGGAACGCAGTATTTT
cdr3_aa: CASSEESGGTQYF

d_call: TRBD1
v_call: TRBV5-5
clone_size: -
j_call: TRBJ2-4
cdr3_nt: TGTGCCAGCAGCTTCCAGGGGGTCAAAAACATTCAGTACTTC
cdr3_aa: CASSFQGVKNIQYF

d_call: -
v_call: TRBV9
clone_size: -
j_call: TRBJ2-2
cdr3_nt: TGTGCCAGCAGCGTAGACCAGAAAAACACCGGGGAGCTGTTTTTT
cdr3_aa: CASSVDQKNTGELFF

d_call: TRBD2
v_call: TRBV25-1
clone_size: -
j_call: TRBJ2-1
cdr3_nt: TGTGCCAGCTGGGCGGGGGGGTTTAGGAATGAGCAGTTCTTC
cdr3_aa: CASWAGGFRNEQFF

d_call: TRBD1
v_call: TRBV11-1
clone_size: -
j_call: TRBJ2-1
cdr3_nt: TGTGCCAGCACCTTGGGGCAGGGGGAAAACAATGAGCAGTTCTTC
cdr3_aa: CASTLGQGENNEQFF

d_call: -
v_call: TRBV4-2
clone_size: -
j_call: TRBJ1-1
cdr3_nt: TGTGCCAGCGGAGGGAGGGGCCGCGCGTTTGACACTGAAGCTTTCTTT
cdr3_aa: CASGGRGRAFDTEAFF

d_call: -
v_call: TRBV12-3/TRBV12-4
clone_size: -
j_call: TRBJ1-2
cdr3_nt: TGTGCCAGCAGCCCAACATTGTATGGCTACACCTTC
cdr3_aa: CASSPTLYGYTF

d_call: -
v_call: TRBV6-5
clone_size: -
j_call: TRBJ2-2
cdr3_nt: TGTGCCAGCCACAGGAGACAGGACCTTACCGGGGAGCTGTTTTTT
cdr3_aa: CASHRRQDLTGELFF